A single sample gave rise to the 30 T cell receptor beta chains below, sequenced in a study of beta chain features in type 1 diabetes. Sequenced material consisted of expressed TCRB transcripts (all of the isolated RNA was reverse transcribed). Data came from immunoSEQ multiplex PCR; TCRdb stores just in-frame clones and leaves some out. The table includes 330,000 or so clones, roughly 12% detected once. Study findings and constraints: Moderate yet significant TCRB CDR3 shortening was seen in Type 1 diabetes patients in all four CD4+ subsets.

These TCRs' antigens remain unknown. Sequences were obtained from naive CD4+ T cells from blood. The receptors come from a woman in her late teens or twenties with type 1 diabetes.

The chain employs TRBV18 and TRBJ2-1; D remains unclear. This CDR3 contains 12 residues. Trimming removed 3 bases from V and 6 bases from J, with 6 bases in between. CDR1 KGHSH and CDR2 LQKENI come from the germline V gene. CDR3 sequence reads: CASSPGLNEQFF. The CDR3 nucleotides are TGTGCCAGCTCACCGGGCCTCAATGAGCAGTTCTTC.

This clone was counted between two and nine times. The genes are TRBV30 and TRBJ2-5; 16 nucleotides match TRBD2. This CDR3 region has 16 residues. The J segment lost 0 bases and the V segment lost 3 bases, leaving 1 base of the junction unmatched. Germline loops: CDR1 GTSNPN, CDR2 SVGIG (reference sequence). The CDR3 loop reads CAWRGLAGGYQETQYF. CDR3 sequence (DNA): TGTGCCTGGAGGGGACTAGCGGGAGGGTACCAAGAGACCCAGTACTTC.

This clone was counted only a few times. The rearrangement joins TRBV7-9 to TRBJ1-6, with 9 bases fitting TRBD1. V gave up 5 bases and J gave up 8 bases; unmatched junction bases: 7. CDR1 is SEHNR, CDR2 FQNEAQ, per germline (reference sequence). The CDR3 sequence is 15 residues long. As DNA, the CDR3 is TGTGCCAGCAGCGAGGGACAGGGATTTTATTCACCCCTCCACTTT. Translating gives CASSEGQGFYSPLHF.

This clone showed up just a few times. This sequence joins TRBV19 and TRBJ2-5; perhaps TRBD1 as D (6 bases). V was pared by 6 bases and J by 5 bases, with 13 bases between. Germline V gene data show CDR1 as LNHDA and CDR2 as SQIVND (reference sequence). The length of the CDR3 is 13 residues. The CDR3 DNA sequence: TGTGCCAGTAGGGGACCAGGGGTGGAGACCCAGTACTTC. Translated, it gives CASRGPGVETQYF.

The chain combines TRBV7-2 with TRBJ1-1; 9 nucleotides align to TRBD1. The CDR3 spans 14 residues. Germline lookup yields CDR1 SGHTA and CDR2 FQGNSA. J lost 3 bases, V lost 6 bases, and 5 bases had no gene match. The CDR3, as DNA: TGTGCCAGCAGTTTACAGGGGGCATACACTGAAGCTTTCTTT. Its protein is CASSLQGAYTEAFF.

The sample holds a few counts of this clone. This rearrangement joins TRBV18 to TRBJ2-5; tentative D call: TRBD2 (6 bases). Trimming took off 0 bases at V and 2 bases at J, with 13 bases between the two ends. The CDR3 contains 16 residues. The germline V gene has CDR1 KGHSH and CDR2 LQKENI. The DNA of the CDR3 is TGTGCCAGCTCACCACCGTTGGCGGGGTGGCAAGAGACCCAGTACTTC. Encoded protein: CASSPPLAGWQETQYF.

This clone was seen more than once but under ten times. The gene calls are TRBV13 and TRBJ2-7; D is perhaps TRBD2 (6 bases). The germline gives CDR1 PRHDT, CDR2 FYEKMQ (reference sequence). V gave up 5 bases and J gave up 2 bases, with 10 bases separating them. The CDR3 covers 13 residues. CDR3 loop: CASSRGDTYEQYF. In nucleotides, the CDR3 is TGTGCCAGCAGCCGCGGGGATACCTACGAGCAGTACTTC.

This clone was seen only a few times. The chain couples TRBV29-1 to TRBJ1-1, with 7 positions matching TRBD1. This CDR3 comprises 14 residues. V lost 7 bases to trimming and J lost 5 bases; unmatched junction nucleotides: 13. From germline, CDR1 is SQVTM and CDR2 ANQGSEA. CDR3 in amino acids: CSATPVGQVTEAFF. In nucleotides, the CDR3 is TGCAGCGCTACACCGGTAGGACAGGTTACTGAAGCTTTCTTT.

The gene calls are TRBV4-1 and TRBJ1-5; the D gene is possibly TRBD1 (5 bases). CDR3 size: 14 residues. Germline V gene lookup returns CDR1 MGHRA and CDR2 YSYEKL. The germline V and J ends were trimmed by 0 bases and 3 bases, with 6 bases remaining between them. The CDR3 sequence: CASSQDRVNQPQHF. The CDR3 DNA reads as TGCGCCAGCAGCCAAGACAGGGTCAATCAGCCCCAGCATTTT.

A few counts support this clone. The CDR3 coding sequence is TGCGCCAGCAGCCTCCAAGGAGGAGGGGGCATGGAAGCCTACGAGCAGTACTTC. Its translation is CASSLQGGGGMEAYEQYF. V is TRBV4-1 and J is TRBJ2-7; D is perhaps TRBD1 (7 bases). CDR1 is MGHRA and CDR2 is YSYEKL in the germline V gene. The CDR3 consists of 18 residues. The V gene lost 4 bases and the J gene lost 2 bases, with 24 bases spanning the gap.

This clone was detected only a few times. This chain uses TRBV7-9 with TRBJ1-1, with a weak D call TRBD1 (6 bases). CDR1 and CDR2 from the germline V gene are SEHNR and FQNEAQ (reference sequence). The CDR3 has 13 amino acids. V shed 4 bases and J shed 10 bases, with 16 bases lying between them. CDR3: CASSWGGQSGAFF. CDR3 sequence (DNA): TGTGCCAGCAGCTGGGGGGGACAATCGGGAGCTTTCTTT.

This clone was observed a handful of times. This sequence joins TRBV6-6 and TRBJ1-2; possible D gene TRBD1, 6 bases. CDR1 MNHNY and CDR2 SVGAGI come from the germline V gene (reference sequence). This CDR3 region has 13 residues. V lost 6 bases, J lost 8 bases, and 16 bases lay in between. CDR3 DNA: TGTGCCAGCAGGAACAGGGTTATAGGAGGCTACACCTTC. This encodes CASRNRVIGGYTF.

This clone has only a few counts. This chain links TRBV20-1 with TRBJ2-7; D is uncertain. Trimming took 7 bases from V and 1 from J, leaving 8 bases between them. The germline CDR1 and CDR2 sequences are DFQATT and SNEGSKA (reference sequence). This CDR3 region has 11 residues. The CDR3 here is CSVGTSYEQYF. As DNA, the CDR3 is TGCAGTGTGGGCACGTCCTACGAGCAGTACTTC.

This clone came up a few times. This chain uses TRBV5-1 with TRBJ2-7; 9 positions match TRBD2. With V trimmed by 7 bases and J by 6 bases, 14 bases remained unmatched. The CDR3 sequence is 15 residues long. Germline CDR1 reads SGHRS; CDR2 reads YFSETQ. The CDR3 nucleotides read TGCGCCAGCGGGGTACCGGGACTAGCCTCCGCCGAGCAGTACTTC. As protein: CASGVPGLASAEQYF.

The CDR3 sequence: CASRPLAADNEQYF. DNA of the CDR3: TGTGCCAGTAGACCACTAGCGGCTGACAACGAGCAGTACTTC. The V gene is TRBV19, the J gene TRBJ2-7; 8 bases are a match to TRBD2. Looked up from germline, CDR1 is LNHDA and CDR2 is SQIVND (reference sequence). The length of the CDR3 is 14 residues. With V trimmed by 6 bases and J by 5 bases, 9 bases remained unmatched.

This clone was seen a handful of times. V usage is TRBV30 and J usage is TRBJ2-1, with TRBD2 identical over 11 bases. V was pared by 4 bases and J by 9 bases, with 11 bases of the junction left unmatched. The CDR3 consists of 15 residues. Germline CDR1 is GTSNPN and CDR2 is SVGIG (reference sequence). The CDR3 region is CAWTTSGRYFGEQFF. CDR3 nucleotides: TGTGCCTGGACTACTAGCGGGAGATATTTTGGTGAGCAGTTCTTC.

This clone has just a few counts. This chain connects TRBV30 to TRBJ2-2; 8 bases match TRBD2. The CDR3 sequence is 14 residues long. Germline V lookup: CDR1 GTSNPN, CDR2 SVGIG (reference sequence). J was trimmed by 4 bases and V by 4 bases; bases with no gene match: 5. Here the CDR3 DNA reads TGTGCCTGGACACCGGGAGGGCCCACCGGGGAGCTGTTTTTT. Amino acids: CAWTPGGPTGELFF.

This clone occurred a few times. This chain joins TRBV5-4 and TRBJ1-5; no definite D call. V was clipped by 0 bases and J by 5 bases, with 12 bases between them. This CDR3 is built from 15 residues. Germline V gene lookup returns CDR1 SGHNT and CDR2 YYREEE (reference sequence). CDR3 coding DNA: TGTGCCAGCAGCTTGGACCAATCGGTGGATCAGCCCCAGCATTTT. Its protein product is CASSLDQSVDQPQHF.

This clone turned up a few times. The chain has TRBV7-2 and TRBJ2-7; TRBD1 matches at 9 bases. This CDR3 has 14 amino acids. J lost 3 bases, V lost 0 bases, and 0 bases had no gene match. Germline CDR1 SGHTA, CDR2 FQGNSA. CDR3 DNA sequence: TGTGCCAGCAGCTTAGCGACAGGGGGCTACGAGCAGTACTTC. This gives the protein CASSLATGGYEQYF.

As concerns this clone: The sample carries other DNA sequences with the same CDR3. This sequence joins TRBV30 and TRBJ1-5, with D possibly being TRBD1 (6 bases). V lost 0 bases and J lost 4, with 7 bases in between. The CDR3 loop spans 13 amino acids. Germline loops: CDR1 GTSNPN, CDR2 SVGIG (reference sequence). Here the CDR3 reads CAWSVRGNQPQHF. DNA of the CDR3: TGTGCCTGGAGTGTTAGGGGGAATCAGCCCCAGCATTTT.

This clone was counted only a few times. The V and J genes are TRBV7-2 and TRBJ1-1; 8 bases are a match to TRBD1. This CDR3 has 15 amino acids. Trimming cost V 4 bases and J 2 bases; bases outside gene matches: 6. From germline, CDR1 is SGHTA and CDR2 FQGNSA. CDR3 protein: CASSSWDRPNTEAFF. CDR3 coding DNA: TGTGCCAGCAGCTCATGGGACAGGCCAAACACTGAAGCTTTCTTT.

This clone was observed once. In nucleotides, the CDR3 is TGTGCCAGCCGGGACAGCACAGGGTCCTACGAGCAGTACTTC. The encoded protein is CASRDSTGSYEQYF. The chain uses TRBV6-5 and TRBJ2-7; 7 nucleotides agree with TRBD1. The V gene's germline CDR1 is MNHEY and CDR2 SVGAGI. Unmatched junction bases numbered 8, after V lost 8 bases and J lost 1 base. The CDR3 runs 14 residues.

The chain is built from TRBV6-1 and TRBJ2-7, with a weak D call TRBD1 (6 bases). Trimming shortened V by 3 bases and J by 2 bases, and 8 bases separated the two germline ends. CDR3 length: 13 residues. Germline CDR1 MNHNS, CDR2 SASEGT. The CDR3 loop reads CASSDQGPYEQYF. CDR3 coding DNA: TGTGCCAGCAGTGACCAGGGGCCCTACGAGCAGTACTTC.

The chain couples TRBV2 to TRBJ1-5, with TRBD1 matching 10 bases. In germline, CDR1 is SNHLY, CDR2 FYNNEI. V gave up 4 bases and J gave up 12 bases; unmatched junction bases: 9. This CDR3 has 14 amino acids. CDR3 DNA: TGTGCCAGCAGTGGACAGGGGGCGCCCAGGTTCCAGCATTTT. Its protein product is CASSGQGAPRFQHF.

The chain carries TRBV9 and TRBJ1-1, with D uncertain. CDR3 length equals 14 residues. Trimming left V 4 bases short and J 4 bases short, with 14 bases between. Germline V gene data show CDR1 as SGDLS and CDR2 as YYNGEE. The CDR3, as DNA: TGTGCCAGCAGCCCCCTGGTGGCAAGCACTGAAGCTTTCTTT. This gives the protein CASSPLVASTEAFF.

The CDR3 DNA is TGTGCCAGCAGCCCTCTAGGCCCCTTCTACGAGCAGTACTTC. Translation gives CASSPLGPFYEQYF. V usage is TRBV7-2 and J usage is TRBJ2-7; D unresolved. The CDR3 loop spans 14 amino acids. Germline-derived CDR1 and CDR2 are SGHTA and FQGNSA. V was pared by 5 bases and J by 3 bases, with 14 bases between.

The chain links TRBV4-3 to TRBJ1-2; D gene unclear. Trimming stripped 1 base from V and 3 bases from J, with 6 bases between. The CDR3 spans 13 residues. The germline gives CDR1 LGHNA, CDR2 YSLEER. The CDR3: CASSQGRYYGYTF. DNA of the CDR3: TGCGCCAGCAGCCAAGGGCGGTACTATGGCTACACCTTC.

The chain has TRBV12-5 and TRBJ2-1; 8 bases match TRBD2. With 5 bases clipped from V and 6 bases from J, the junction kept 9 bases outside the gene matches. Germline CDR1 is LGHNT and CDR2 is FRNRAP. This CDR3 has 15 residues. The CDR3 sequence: CASGPSGRPRNEQFF. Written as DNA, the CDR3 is TGTGCTAGTGGTCCAAGCGGGAGACCTCGCAATGAGCAGTTCTTC.

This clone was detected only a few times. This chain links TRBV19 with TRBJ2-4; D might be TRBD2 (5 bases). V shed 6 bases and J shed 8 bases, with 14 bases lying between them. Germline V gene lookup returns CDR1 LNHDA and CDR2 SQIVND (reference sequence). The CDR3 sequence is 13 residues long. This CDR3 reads CASSNIERDIQYF. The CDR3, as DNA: TGTGCCAGTAGCAACATAGAGAGGGACATTCAGTACTTC.

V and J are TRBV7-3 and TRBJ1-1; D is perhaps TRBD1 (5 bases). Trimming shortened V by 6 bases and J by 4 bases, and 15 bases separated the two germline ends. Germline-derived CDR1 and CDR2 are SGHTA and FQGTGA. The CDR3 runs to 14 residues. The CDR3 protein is CASSLIGGGTEAFF. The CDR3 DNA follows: TGTGCCAGCAGTCTTATCGGGGGGGGCACTGAAGCTTTCTTT.